These 17 T cell receptor beta chains share one sample of origin, sequenced in a study of blood T cell repertoires in COVID-19. Sequencing was performed with immunoSEQ multiplex PCR; in TCRdb, only in-frame clones are kept and a portion is missing. This table holds about 130,000 clones, 75% to 85% found once. Material: peripheral blood. The receptor set was obtained from a man aged 80 or over with acute or convalescent COVID-19.

The chain combines TRBV25-1 with TRBJ1-2, with unresolved D. The CDR3 length is 12 residues. From germline, CDR1 is MGHDK and CDR2 SYGVNS. With 3 bases removed from V and 3 bases from J, the gap between germline ends came to 5 bases. The CDR3 spells CASSDGYYGYTF. The CDR3 nucleotides are TGTGCCAGCAGTGACGGGTACTATGGCTACACCTTC.

The genes are TRBV5-1 and TRBJ1-2; D possibly corresponds to TRBD1 (6 bases). V lost 0 bases, J lost 4 bases, and 16 bases lay in between. There are 16 residues in the CDR3. Germline CDR1 SGHRS, CDR2 YFSETQ. The CDR3 sequence: CASSLALPGTSYGYTF. CDR3 sequence (DNA): TGCGCCAGCAGCTTGGCGCTCCCCGGGACAAGCTATGGCTACACCTTC. Full variable domain (rest looked up from reference TRBV5-1 and TRBJ1-2): KAGVTQTPRYLIKTRGQQVTLSCSPISGHRSVSWYQQTPGQGLQFLFEYFSETQRNKGNFPGRFSGRQFSNSRSEMNVSTLELGDSALYLCASSLALPGTSYGYTFGSGTRLTVV.

On this clone itself: Additional DNA sequences in this sample encode the identical CDR3. The rearrangement uses TRBV3-1 (or the pseudogene TRBV3-2) and TRBJ2-3; D may be TRBD2 (6 bases). There are 15 residues in the CDR3. V was trimmed by 4 bases and J by 0 bases, leaving 11 bases between them. CDR1 is LGHDT, CDR2 YNNKEL, per germline (reference sequence). The CDR3 DNA reads TGTGCCAGCAGCCCCGGGACTGCTAGCACAGATACGCAGTATTTT. Protein product: CASSPGTASTDTQYF.

On this clone itself: The sample contains more than one DNA sequence encoding this CDR3. V usage is TRBV12-3 or TRBV12-4 and J usage is TRBJ1-6; D call uncertain. This CDR3 has 12 residues. Trimming left V 5 bases short and J 7 bases short, with 6 bases between. The CDR3 spells CASSLSNSPLHF. CDR3 nucleotide sequence: TGTGCCAGCAGTCTCTCGAATTCACCCCTCCACTTT.

The rearrangement uses TRBV27 and TRBJ1-2; TRBD1 aligns across 9 bases. The CDR3 is made up of 15 amino acids. Germline loops: CDR1 MNHEY, CDR2 SMNVEV (reference sequence). Trimming removed 3 bases from V and 2 bases from J; junction bases left unmatched: 4. In DNA, the CDR3 is TGTGCCAGCAGTTTCCGGACAGGGGAAAACTATGGCTACACCTTC. This gives the protein CASSFRTGENYGYTF.

This chain joins TRBV5-1 and TRBJ2-7; TRBD2 matches 7 bases. With 4 bases clipped from V and 4 bases from J, the junction kept 8 bases outside the gene matches. The length of the CDR3 is 14 residues. The germline V gene encodes CDR1 SGHRS and CDR2 YFSETQ. CDR3 amino acids: CASSPRGGGYEQYF. CDR3 sequence (DNA): TGCGCCAGCAGCCCGCGGGGCGGGGGATACGAGCAGTACTTC.

The rearrangement links TRBV20-1 to TRBJ2-7; TRBD2 is a possible D gene (6 bases). From germline, CDR1 is DFQATT and CDR2 SNEGSKA (reference sequence). CDR3 length equals 11 residues. Trimming stripped 2 bases from V and 8 bases from J, with 10 bases between. The CDR3 DNA reads as TGCAGTGCTAGAACGGCGGGGCAGCAGTACTTC. Its translation: CSARTAGQQYF.

The rearrangement uses TRBV3-1 (or the pseudogene TRBV3-2) and TRBJ2-1, with D possibly being TRBD1 (6 bases). Per germline, CDR1 LGHDT and CDR2 YNNKEL (reference sequence). Between the trimmed V and J ends, which lost 8 bases and 15 bases, there was a span of 20 bases. The CDR3 runs 12 residues. The CDR3 region has the DNA TGTGCCAGCTCAAATGAGGGGGACCCAGCGTTCTTC. Protein sequence: CASSNEGDPAFF.

This chain joins TRBV18 and TRBJ2-1; 7 bases match TRBD2. CDR1 is KGHSH and CDR2 is LQKENI in the germline V gene. The CDR3 totals 16 residues. V shed 2 bases, J shed 6 bases, and the junction held 10 bases outside the gene matches. This CDR3 is CASSPAILASINEQFF. In nucleotides, the CDR3 is TGTGCCAGCTCACCAGCGATACTAGCGAGTATCAATGAGCAGTTCTTC.

The sample holds one count of this clone. This chain connects TRBV30 to TRBJ1-5; D possibly corresponds to TRBD1 (5 bases). CDR1 and CDR2 (germline): GTSNPN, SVGIG (reference sequence). The CDR3 has 13 residues. The ends were cut back, 5 bases at V and 4 bases at J, with 12 bases in the middle. For the CDR3, the DNA is TGTGCCTGGGATCAGGGATTTAATCAGCCCCAGCATTTT. Translation: CAWDQGFNQPQHF. Full variable domain (rest looked up from reference TRBV30 and TRBJ1-5): SQTIHQWPATLVQPVGSPLSLECTVEGTSNPNLYWYRQAAGRGLQLLFYSVGIGQISSEVPQNLSASRPQDRQFILSSKKLLLSDSGFYLCAWDQGFNQPQHFGDGTRLSIL.

The chain joins TRBV13 to TRBJ2-1; 9 bases line up with TRBD1. This CDR3 is 15 amino acids long. Trimming removed 4 bases from V and 8 bases from J; junction bases left unmatched: 9. Germline V gives CDR1 PRHDT, CDR2 FYEKMQ (reference sequence). CDR3 sequence reads: CASSSRDRDIYEQFF. The DNA for the CDR3 is TGTGCCAGCAGCTCCCGGGACAGGGATATCTATGAGCAGTTCTTC.

The chain couples TRBV5-4 to TRBJ1-3; no reliable D call. V shed 3 bases and J shed 7 bases, with 8 bases lying between them. Germline-derived CDR1 and CDR2 are SGHNT and YYREEE (reference sequence). The CDR3 consists of 12 residues. The CDR3: CASSSPGNTIYF. Written as DNA, the CDR3 is TGTGCCAGCAGCTCCCCGGGTAACACCATATATTTT.

The chain joins TRBV6-2 or TRBV6-3 to TRBJ2-7; possibly TRBD1 for D (5 bases). V lost 2 bases to trimming and J lost 4 bases, with 27 bases between them. The CDR3 is 19 amino acids. The V gene's germline CDR1 is MNHEY and CDR2 SVGEGT. The CDR3 DNA reads TGTGCCAGCAGTTACGTCCCCCAGGGCGCCTTGAGGAACGGGTACGAGCAGTACTTC. It is translated as CASSYVPQGALRNGYEQYF.

The chain uses TRBV12-1 and TRBJ2-4; TRBD2 reflects the table's D call only, with no check against the DNA. TRBV12-1 is a listed pseudogene. This CDR3 is 15 amino acids long. The CDR3 nucleotides read TGTGCCAGCAGCTTTGATTTTGCGGGGAAAAACATTCAGTACTTC. Translated, it gives CASSFDFAGKNIQYF.

Only one count was recorded for this clone. The V call is TRBV20-1, the J call TRBJ2-5; a possible D gene is TRBD1 (5 bases). Germline V gives CDR1 DFQATT, CDR2 SNEGSKA (reference sequence). The CDR3 loop spans 13 amino acids. Trimming took off 3 bases at V and 6 bases at J, with 14 bases between the two ends. CDR3 amino acids: CSASNPKGQTQYF. The CDR3 DNA sequence: TGCAGTGCTAGTAATCCTAAGGGGCAGACCCAGTACTTC.

J is TRBJ2-7 and V is TRBV6-5, with TRBD2 matching 8 bases. Germline loops: CDR1 MNHEY, CDR2 SVGAGI. V gave up 2 bases and J gave up 6 bases; unmatched junction bases: 9. The CDR3 has 15 amino acids. In nucleotides, the CDR3 is TGTGCCAGCAGTTACGTGCGGGGGGCATTGGGCGAGCAGTACTTC. It codes for CASSYVRGALGEQYF.

V is TRBV4-2 and J is TRBJ2-2, with TRBD1 matching 7 bases. V trimming: 0 bases; J trimming: 3 bases; junction bases outside the gene matches: 22. CDR3 length: 22 residues. The germline CDR1 and CDR2 sequences are LGHNA and YNFKEQ. CDR3 sequence (DNA): TGTGCCAGCAGCCAAGATCAGCATTATGACAGGGTGGATCTGAGTTACACCGGGGAGCTGTTTTTT. It codes for CASSQDQHYDRVDLSYTGELFF.